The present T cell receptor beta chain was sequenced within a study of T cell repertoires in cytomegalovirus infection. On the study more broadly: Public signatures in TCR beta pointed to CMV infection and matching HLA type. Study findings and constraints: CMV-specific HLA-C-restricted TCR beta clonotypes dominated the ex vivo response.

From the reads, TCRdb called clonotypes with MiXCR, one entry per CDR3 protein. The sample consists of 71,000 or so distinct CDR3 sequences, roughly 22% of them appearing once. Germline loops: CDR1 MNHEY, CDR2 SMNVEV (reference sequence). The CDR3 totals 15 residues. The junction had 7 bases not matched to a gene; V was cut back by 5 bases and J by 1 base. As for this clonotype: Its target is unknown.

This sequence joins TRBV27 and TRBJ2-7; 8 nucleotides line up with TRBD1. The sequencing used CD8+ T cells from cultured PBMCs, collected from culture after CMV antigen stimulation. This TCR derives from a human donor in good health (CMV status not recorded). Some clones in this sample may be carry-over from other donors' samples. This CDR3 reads CASSPWTGPSYEQYF. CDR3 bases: TGTGCCAGCAGTCCATGGACAGGGCCTTCCTACGAGCAGTACTTC.